This TCR beta chain was sequenced for a study of response to subunit inactivated influenza vaccine. Points from the study as a whole: Few additional T cells are recruited per seasonal influenza vaccination, authors suggested.

The CDR3 has 12 residues. V shed 6 bases and J 7 bases; nucleotides not matched to a gene: 5. Germline-derived CDR1 and CDR2 are DFQATT and SNEGSKA (reference sequence). Each CDR3 protein gets one entry after TCRdb re-called the RT-PCR reads with MiXCR. The table includes 500,000 to 600,000 distinct CDR3 sequences, 15% to 20% detected once. This clonotype was recorded many times. Its antigen is currently unknown. The chain combines TRBV20-1 with TRBJ2-4; 8 nucleotides line up with TRBD1. This specimen was CD4+ T cells sorted from PBMCs, taken around 25 months after vaccination. This clonotype was sampled from a man in his fifties or sixties who received an inactivated influenza vaccine. The CDR3 is CSADRGSNIQYF. The CDR3 coding sequence is TGCAGTGCCGACAGGGGTTCGAACATTCAGTACTTC.